The 19 T cell receptor beta chains given below trace back to one sample, sequenced in a study of CD8+ T cells in alopecia areata. cDNA serving as the sequencing template came from extracted, reverse transcribed RNA. Measured with immunoSEQ multiplex PCR; TCRdb has only the in-frame clones, and not every one. In the table there are 100,000 to 150,000 clones, about 51% of which are singletons. Sequenced material: NKG2D-low CD8+ T cells sorted from blood. The receptors here all came from a human donor with alopecia areata.

Only a few counts were recorded for this clone. The genes are TRBV29-1 and TRBJ2-3; D possibly matches TRBD1 or TRBD2 (7 bases each). CDR1 SQVTM and CDR2 ANQGSEA come from the germline V gene. This CDR3 contains 11 residues. V lost 4 bases and J lost 9, with 11 bases in between. CDR3 bases: TGCAGCGTTGCAGGGGGGGAGACGCAGTATTTT. It specifies CSVAGGETQYF.

Here the CDR3 reads CASNLDLLSGQYF. Written as DNA, the CDR3 is TGTGCCAGCAATCTGGACCTCCTAAGCGGGCAGTACTTC. The chain combines TRBV6-6 with TRBJ2-7, with D perhaps TRBD2 (5 bases). The CDR3 runs 13 residues. The V end lost 7 bases, the J end lost 9 bases, and 19 bases lay between the germline ends. Germline V gene lookup returns CDR1 MNHNY and CDR2 SVGAGI (reference sequence).

This clone has a handful of counts. The chain's CDR3 is CSVEDGALAHEQFF. The DNA for the CDR3 is TGCAGCGTTGAAGACGGGGCCCTCGCCCATGAGCAGTTCTTC. The rearrangement joins TRBV29-1 to TRBJ2-1; D may correspond to TRBD1 or TRBD2 (5 bases each). In germline, CDR1 is SQVTM, CDR2 ANQGSEA. This CDR3 is built from 14 residues. Trimming left V 0 bases short and J 8 bases short, with 14 bases between.

The chain combines TRBV28 with TRBJ2-5; D may match TRBD1 or TRBD2 (5 bases each). The CDR3 has 15 amino acids. Trimming pared 3 bases from V and 5 bases from J, leaving 16 bases between. Germline CDR1 MDHEN, CDR2 SYDVKM. CDR3 protein: CASSFVGRERETQYF. In DNA, the CDR3 is TGTGCCAGCAGTTTTGTTGGCAGGGAGAGGGAGACCCAGTACTTC.

This rearrangement joins TRBV30 to TRBJ2-2; unclear D gene. Germline V gene data show CDR1 as GTSNPN and CDR2 as SVGIG (reference sequence). The length of the CDR3 is 13 residues. V gave up 6 bases and J gave up 4 bases, with 12 bases separating them. CDR3 bases: TGTGCCTGCGGTCCCTACTCCACCGGGGAGCTGTTTTTT. Residues: CACGPYSTGELFF.

V gene TRBV4-1 combines with J gene TRBJ2-7; possibly TRBD1 for D (6 bases). The CDR3 covers 15 residues. V was pared by 4 bases and J by 3 bases, with 16 bases between. Looked up from germline, CDR1 is MGHRA and CDR2 is YSYEKL. CDR3 in DNA: TGCGCCAGCAGCCGCGTTGGGGGCCCAGGCTACGAGCAGTACTTC. The encoded protein is CASSRVGGPGYEQYF.

This rearrangement joins TRBV7-8 to TRBJ2-3; D perhaps matches TRBD1 (6 bases). The CDR3 runs to 14 residues. V gave up 1 base and J gave up 4 bases, with 9 bases separating them. The germline V gene has CDR1 SGHVS and CDR2 FQNEAQ. The CDR3 DNA follows: TGTGCCAGCAGCTTAGAGGGGGACGCAGATACGCAGTATTTT. It is translated as CASSLEGDADTQYF.

The gene calls are TRBV29-1 and TRBJ2-7, with TRBD1 matching 7 bases. This CDR3 is 12 amino acids long. CDR1 and CDR2 (germline): SQVTM, ANQGSEA. After removal of 6 bases from V and 6 bases from J, the junction contained 8 bases not matched to a gene. DNA for the CDR3: TGCAGCGTGGCCGACAGGGCTGGCGAGCAGTACTTC. Amino acids: CSVADRAGEQYF.

This clone turned up a few times. The rearrangement joins TRBV29-1 to TRBJ2-1; 8 bases fit TRBD1. The CDR3 runs 14 residues. V lost 8 bases, J lost 6 bases, and 12 bases stayed unmatched. Germline-derived CDR1 and CDR2 are SQVTM and ANQGSEA. The CDR3 DNA sequence: TGCAGCTACTTAGGACAGGGAGGTTTCAATGAGCAGTTCTTC. Translated: CSYLGQGGFNEQFF.

This chain links TRBV2 with TRBJ1-4, with unresolved D. CDR1 and CDR2 (germline): SNHLY, FYNNEI. The CDR3 length is 12 residues. Deletions cut 8 bases from V and 3 bases from J, with 7 bases between. CDR3 amino acids: CASRGANEKLFF. The CDR3 DNA follows: TGTGCCAGCCGGGGAGCTAATGAAAAACTGTTTTTT.

This chain connects TRBV30 to TRBJ2-7; TRBD2 aligns across 9 bases. V lost 8 bases, J lost 4 bases, and 12 bases stayed unmatched. The germline CDR1 and CDR2 sequences are GTSNPN and SVGIG (reference sequence). This CDR3 is built from 14 residues. The CDR3 is CAGTDPSGIYEQYF. Here the CDR3 DNA reads TGTGCCGGGACAGACCCTAGCGGGATATACGAGCAGTACTTC. Using reference TRBV30 and TRBJ2-7 for the parts outside the CDR3, the full variable domain is SQTIHQWPATLVQPVGSPLSLECTVEGTSNPNLYWYRQAAGRGLQLLFYSVGIGQISSEVPQNLSASRPQDRQFILSSKKLLLSDSGFYLCAGTDPSGIYEQYFGPGTRLTVT.

The genes are TRBV4-1 and TRBJ2-5; D is perhaps TRBD2 (5 bases). Trimming shortened V by 0 bases and J by 4 bases, and 9 bases separated the two germline ends. Germline V gives CDR1 MGHRA, CDR2 YSYEKL. The CDR3 runs 14 residues. The CDR3 reads CASSQDLSGETQYF. The CDR3 DNA sequence: TGCGCCAGCAGCCAAGACCTCAGCGGAGAGACCCAGTACTTC.

CDR3 in amino acids: CASGASEQETQYF. In DNA form, the CDR3 reads TGTGCCAGCGGGGCTAGCGAGCAAGAGACCCAGTACTTC. This chain joins TRBV6-1 and TRBJ2-5; TRBD2 might be the D (6 bases). Germline CDR1 reads MNHNS; CDR2 reads SASEGT. V lost 8 bases, J lost 2 bases, and 12 bases lay in between. CDR3 length: 13 residues.

This chain links TRBV28 with TRBJ1-2, with 7 nucleotides matching TRBD1. Trimming removed 7 bases from V and 4 bases from J; junction bases left unmatched: 12. The CDR3 is 15 residues long. Germline values: CDR1 MDHEN, CDR2 SYDVKM. The CDR3 DNA reads as TGTGCCAGCAACGGAAGGGGGCTAATAAGCTATGGCTACACCTTC. As protein: CASNGRGLISYGYTF.

This clone was recorded a few times. The chain links TRBV29-1 to TRBJ2-5; 9 bases are shared with TRBD1. J was trimmed by 3 bases and V by 6 bases; bases with no gene match: 14. CDR1 is SQVTM and CDR2 is ANQGSEA in the germline V gene. CDR3 length equals 16 residues. The CDR3 DNA reads as TGCAGCGTAGTTTCCGACCGGGACAGGGCTAAAGAGACCCAGTACTTC. Translation gives CSVVSDRDRAKETQYF.

V gene TRBV29-1 combines with J gene TRBJ2-7, with D uncertain. V gave up 2 bases and J gave up 6 bases, with 11 bases separating them. Germline assignment: CDR1 SQVTM and CDR2 ANQGSEA. The CDR3 is made up of 12 amino acids. Here the CDR3 DNA reads TGCAGCGTTGAATATCCTGATGGCGAGCAGTACTTC. Its protein is CSVEYPDGEQYF.

V is TRBV11-2 and J is TRBJ2-3, with unresolved D. The CDR3 is made up of 11 amino acids. Germline assignment: CDR1 SGHAT and CDR2 FQNNGV. Trimming stripped 6 bases from V and 4 bases from J, with 5 bases between. CDR3 in DNA: TGTGCCAGCAGGGGTGCAGATACGCAGTATTTT. The encoded protein is CASRGADTQYF.

This clone has just a few counts. The rearrangement joins TRBV20-1 to TRBJ2-5; D unresolved. V lost 6 bases and J lost 0, with 5 bases in between. The CDR3 length is 11 residues. The V gene's germline CDR1 is DFQATT and CDR2 SNEGSKA (reference sequence). CDR3 nucleotides: TGCAGTGCCGACTACCAAGAGACCCAGTACTTC. As protein: CSADYQETQYF.

A note on this clone: Other DNA variants within this sample encode the same CDR3. The rearrangement joins TRBV29-1 to TRBJ1-4; D ambiguous. V was pared by 6 bases and J by 5 bases, with 7 bases between. This CDR3 is 11 amino acids long. CDR1 and CDR2 from the germline V gene are SQVTM and ANQGSEA. The CDR3: CSVAENEKLFF. The CDR3 coding sequence is TGCAGCGTAGCAGAGAATGAAAAACTGTTTTTT.